This note documents a single TCR beta chain sequence. Its antigen is not known. The record originates from a study of Ad26.COV2.S vaccination and SARS-CoV-2 variants. Broader study findings: Individuals receiving vaccine had higher spike-specific TCR breadth than placebo recipients did. Those who received vaccine or placebo ended up with similar non-spike TCR breadth.

CDR3 length equals 13 residues. CDR1 and CDR2 from the germline V gene are MRHNA and SNTAGT. V dropped 6 bases and J dropped 6 bases, with 11 bases sitting between them. Generated by immunoSEQ multiplex PCR, the TCRdb table keeps only in-frame clones and is missing some. The table has roughly 100,000 clones, over 60% seen once. The starting material was peripheral blood, obtained after recovery from COVID-19. The chain joins TRBV6-4 to TRBJ2-2; D is unresolved. This sequence originates from a human donor who had recovered from COVID-19. In DNA, the CDR3 is TGTGCCAGCAGCCCCGAAAGATCCGGGGAGCTGTTTTTT. Amino acids: CASSPERSGELFF.